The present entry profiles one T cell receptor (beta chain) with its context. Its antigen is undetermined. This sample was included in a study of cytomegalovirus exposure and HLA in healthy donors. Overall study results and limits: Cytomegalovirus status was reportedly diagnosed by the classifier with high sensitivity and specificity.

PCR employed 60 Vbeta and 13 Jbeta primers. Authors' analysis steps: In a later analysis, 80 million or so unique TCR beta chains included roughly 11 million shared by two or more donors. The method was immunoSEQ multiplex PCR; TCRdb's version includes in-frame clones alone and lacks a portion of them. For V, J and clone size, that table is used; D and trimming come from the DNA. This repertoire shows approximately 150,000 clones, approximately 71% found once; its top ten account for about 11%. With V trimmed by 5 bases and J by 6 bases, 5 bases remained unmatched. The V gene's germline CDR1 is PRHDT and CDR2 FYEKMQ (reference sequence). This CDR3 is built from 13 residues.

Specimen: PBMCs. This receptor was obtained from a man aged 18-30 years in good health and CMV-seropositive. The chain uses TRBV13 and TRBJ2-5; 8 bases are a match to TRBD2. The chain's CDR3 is CASSSGSVKTQYF. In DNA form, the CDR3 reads TGTGCCAGCAGCAGCGGGAGCGTAAAGACCCAGTACTTC. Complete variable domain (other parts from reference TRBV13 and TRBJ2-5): AAGVIQSPRHLIKEKRETATLKCYPIPRHDTVYWYQQGPGQDPQFLISFYEKMQSDKGSIPDRFSAQQFSDYHSELNMSSLELGDSALYFCASSSGSVKTQYFGPGTRLLVL.